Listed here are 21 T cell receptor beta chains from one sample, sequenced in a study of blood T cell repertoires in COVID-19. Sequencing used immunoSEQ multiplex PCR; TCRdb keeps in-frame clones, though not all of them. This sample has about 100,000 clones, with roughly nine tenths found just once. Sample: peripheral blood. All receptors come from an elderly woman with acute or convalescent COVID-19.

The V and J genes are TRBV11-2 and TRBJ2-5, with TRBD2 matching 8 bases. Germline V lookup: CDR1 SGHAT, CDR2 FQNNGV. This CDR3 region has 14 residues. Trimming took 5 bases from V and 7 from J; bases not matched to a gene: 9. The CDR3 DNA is TGTGCCAGCAGCACCCCGGGGGGGGCAGGGACCCAGTACTTC. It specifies CASSTPGGAGTQYF.

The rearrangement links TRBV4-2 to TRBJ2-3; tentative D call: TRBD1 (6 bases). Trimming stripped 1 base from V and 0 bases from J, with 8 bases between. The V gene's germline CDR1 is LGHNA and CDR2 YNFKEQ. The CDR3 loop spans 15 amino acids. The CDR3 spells CASSQGTASTDTQYF. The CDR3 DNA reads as TGTGCCAGCAGCCAAGGGACAGCTAGCACAGATACGCAGTATTTT.

CDR3 residues: CASSPPGQGHEQYF. For the CDR3, the DNA is TGTGCCAGCAGCCCGCCGGGACAGGGTCACGAGCAGTACTTC. J is TRBJ2-7 and V is TRBV5-6; 9 bases agree with TRBD1. Germline V gene data show CDR1 as SGHDT and CDR2 as YYEEEE. This CDR3 is built from 14 residues. With V trimmed by 4 bases and J by 5 bases, 7 bases remained unmatched.

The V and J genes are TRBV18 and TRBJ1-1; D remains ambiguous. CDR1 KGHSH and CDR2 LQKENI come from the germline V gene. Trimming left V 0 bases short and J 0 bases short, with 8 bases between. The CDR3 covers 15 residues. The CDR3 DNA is TGTGCCAGCTCACCACCGGGGAGCGTGAACACTGAAGCTTTCTTT. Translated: CASSPPGSVNTEAFF. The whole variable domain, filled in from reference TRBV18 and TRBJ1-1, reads NAGVMQNPRHLVRRRGQEARLRCSPMKGHSHVYWYRQLPEEGLKFMVYLQKENIIDESGMPKERFSAEFPKEGPSILRIQQVVRGDSAAYFCASSPPGSVNTEAFFGQGTRLTVV.

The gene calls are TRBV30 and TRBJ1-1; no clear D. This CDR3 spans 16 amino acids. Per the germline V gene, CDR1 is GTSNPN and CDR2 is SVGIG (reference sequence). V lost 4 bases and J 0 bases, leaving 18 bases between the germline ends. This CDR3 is CAWINAGGWVNTEAFF. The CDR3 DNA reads TGTGCCTGGATAAACGCCGGCGGGTGGGTGAACACTGAAGCTTTCTTT. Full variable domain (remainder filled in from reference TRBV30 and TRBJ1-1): SQTIHQWPATLVQPVGSPLSLECTVEGTSNPNLYWYRQAAGRGLQLLFYSVGIGQISSEVPQNLSASRPQDRQFILSSKKLLLSDSGFYLCAWINAGGWVNTEAFFGQGTRLTVV.

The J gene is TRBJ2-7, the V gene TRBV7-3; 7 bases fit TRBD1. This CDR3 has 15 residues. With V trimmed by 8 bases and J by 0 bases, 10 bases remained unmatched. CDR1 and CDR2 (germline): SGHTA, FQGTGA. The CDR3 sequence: CASAQDRLSSYEQYF. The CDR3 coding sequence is TGTGCCAGCGCCCAGGACAGGTTGAGCTCCTACGAGCAGTACTTC.

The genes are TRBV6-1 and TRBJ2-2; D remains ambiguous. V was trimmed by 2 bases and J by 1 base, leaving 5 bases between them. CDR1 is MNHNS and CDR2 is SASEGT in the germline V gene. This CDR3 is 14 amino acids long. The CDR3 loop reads CASSEWQNTGELFF. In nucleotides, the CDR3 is TGTGCCAGCAGTGAATGGCAGAACACCGGGGAGCTGTTTTTT.

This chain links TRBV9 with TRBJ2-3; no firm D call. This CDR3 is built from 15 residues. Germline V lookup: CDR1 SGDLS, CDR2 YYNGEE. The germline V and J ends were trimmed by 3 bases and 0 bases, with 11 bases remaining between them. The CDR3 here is CASSATTFSTDTQYF. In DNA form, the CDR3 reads TGTGCCAGCAGCGCAACGACATTTAGCACAGATACGCAGTATTTT.

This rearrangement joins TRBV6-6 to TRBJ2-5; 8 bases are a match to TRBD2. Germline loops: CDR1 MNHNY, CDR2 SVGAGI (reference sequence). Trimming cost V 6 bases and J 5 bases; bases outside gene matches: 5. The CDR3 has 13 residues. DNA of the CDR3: TGTGCCAGCAGCGGGACTAGTGTTGAGACCCAGTACTTC. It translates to CASSGTSVETQYF.

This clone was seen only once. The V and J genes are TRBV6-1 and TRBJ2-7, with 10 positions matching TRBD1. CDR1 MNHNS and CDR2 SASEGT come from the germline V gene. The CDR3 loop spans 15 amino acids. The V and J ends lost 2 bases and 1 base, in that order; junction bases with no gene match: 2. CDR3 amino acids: CASSERDRGSYEQYF. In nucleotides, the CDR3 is TGTGCCAGCAGTGAAAGGGACAGGGGATCCTACGAGCAGTACTTC.

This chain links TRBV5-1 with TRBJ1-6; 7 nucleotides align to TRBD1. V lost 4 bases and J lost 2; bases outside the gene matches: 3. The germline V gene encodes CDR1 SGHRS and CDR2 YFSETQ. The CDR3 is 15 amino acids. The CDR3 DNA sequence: TGCGCCAGCAGCCACGGGACAGCCTATAATTCACCCCTCCACTTT. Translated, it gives CASSHGTAYNSPLHF.

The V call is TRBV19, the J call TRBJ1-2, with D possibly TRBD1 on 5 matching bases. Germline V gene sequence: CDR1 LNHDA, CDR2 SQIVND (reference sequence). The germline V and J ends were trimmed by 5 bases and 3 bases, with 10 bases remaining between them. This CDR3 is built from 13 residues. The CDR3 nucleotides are TGTGCCAGTAGTTTACAGGACCACTATGGCTACACCTTC. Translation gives CASSLQDHYGYTF.

CDR3 loop: CASSDSFQNTGELFF. As DNA, the CDR3 is TGTGCCAGCAGCGACAGTTTTCAGAACACCGGGGAGCTGTTTTTT. J is TRBJ2-2 and V is TRBV7-3; D may be TRBD1 (5 bases). Germline values: CDR1 SGHTA, CDR2 FQGTGA. Trimming took off 5 bases at V and 1 base at J, with 11 bases between the two ends. The CDR3 is 15 amino acids.

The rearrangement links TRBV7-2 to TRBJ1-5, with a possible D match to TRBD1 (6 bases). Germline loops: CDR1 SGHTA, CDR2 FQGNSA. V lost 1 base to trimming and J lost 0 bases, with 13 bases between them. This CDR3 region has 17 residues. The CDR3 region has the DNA TGTGCCAGCAGCTTAGGACAGGCCTCCTATAGCAATCAGCCCCAGCATTTT. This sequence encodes CASSLGQASYSNQPQHF. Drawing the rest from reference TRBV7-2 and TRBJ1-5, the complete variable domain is GAGVSQSPSNKVTEKGKDVELRCDPISGHTALYWYRQSLGQGLEFLIYFQGNSAPDKSGLPSDRFSAERTGGSVSTLTIQRTQQEDSAVYLCASSLGQASYSNQPQHFGDGTRLSIL.

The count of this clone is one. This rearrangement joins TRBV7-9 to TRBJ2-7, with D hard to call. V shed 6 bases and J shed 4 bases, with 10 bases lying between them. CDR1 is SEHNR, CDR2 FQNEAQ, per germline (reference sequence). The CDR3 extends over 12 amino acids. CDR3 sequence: CASRRLNYEQYF. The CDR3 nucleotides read TGTGCCAGCAGGCGACTGAATTACGAGCAGTACTTC.

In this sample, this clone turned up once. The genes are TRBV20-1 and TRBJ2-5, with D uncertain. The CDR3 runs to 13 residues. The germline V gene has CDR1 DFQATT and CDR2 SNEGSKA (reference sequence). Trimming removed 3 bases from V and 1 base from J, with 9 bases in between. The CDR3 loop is CSASLGSQETQYF. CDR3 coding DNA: TGCAGTGCTAGTCTTGGCAGCCAAGAGACCCAGTACTTC.

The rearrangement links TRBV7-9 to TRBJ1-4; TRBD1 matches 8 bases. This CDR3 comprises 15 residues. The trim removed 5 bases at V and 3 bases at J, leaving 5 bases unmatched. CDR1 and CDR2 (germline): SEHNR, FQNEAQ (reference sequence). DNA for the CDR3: TGTGCCAGCAGCCTCCAGGGACAGGCTAATGAAAAACTGTTTTTT. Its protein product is CASSLQGQANEKLFF.

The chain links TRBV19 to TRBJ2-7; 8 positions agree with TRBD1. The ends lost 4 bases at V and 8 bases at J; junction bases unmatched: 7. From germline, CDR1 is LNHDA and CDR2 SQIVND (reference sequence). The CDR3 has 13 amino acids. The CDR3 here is CASSKIPGGQQYF. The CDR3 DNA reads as TGTGCCAGTAGTAAAATACCAGGGGGCCAGCAGTACTTC.

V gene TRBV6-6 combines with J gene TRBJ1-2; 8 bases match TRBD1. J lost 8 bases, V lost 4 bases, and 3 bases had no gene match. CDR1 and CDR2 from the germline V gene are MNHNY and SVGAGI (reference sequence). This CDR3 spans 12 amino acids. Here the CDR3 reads CASSSGGGGYTF. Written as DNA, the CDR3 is TGTGCCAGCAGTTCAGGGGGCGGCGGCTACACCTTC.

The CDR3 region is CSASFRDTQYF. CDR3 DNA: TGCAGTGCTAGTTTCCGAGATACGCAGTATTTT. The chain couples TRBV20-1 to TRBJ2-3; the D is unclear. Per germline, CDR1 DFQATT and CDR2 SNEGSKA (reference sequence). The CDR3 loop spans 11 amino acids. V gave up 3 bases and J gave up 5 bases, with 6 bases separating them.

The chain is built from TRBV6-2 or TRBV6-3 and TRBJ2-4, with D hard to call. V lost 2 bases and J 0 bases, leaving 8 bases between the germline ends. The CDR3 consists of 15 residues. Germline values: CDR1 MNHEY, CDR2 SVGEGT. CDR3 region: CASSYTGLAKNIQYF. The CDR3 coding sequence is TGTGCCAGCAGTTACACTGGTCTAGCCAAAAACATTCAGTACTTC.